The 23 T cell receptor beta chains below come from one sample, sequenced in a study of cytomegalovirus exposure and HLA in healthy donors (dated by TCRdb to about 2017). Library construction relied on the immunoSEQ multiplex PCR assay. Not all clones reach the TCRdb copy of this immuneACCESS table, which keeps in-frame sequences only. Checked studies attribute under half of the gap to unresolved V genes and leave the rest unexplained. Within this sample are around 140,000 clones, with roughly 93% of them counted one time only. The ten largest account for less than 2% of the sample. The sample consisted of PBMCs. Receptor source: a man aged 18-30 years in good health and CMV-seropositive.

The chain combines TRBV19 with TRBJ2-2; 7 bases align to TRBD1. V shed 3 bases and J 4 bases; nucleotides not matched to a gene: 2. The CDR3 is made up of 14 amino acids. Germline CDR1 and CDR2: LNHDA and SQIVND (reference sequence). CDR3: CASSMTGTTGELFF. Here the CDR3 DNA reads TGTGCCAGTAGTATGACAGGGACCACCGGGGAGCTGTTTTTT.

This clone was recorded only once. V usage is TRBV18 and J usage is TRBJ1-5; D not resolved. This CDR3 has 12 residues. CDR1 and CDR2 from the germline V gene are KGHSH and LQKENI. V lost 2 bases and J 5 bases, leaving 4 bases between the germline ends. As DNA, the CDR3 is TGTGCCAGCTCACCATCCGATCAGCCCCAGCATTTT. Translation gives CASSPSDQPQHF.

The V and J genes are TRBV28 and TRBJ2-1; the match to TRBD2 covers 8 bases. V dropped 7 bases and J dropped 6; count of bases not matched to a gene: 14. This CDR3 contains 16 residues. CDR1 is MDHEN, CDR2 SYDVKM, per germline. CDR3 protein: CASKNLREGGGNEQFF. CDR3 DNA sequence: TGTGCCAGCAAAAACTTACGGGAGGGCGGAGGCAATGAGCAGTTCTTC.

The rearrangement uses TRBV2 and TRBJ2-3; TRBD2 is a possible D gene (6 bases). Germline CDR1 SNHLY, CDR2 FYNNEI. V lost 6 bases to trimming and J lost 0 bases, with 16 bases between them. CDR3 size: 16 residues. The CDR3 loop reads CASSGFPSASTDTQYF. CDR3 DNA sequence: TGTGCCAGCAGCGGATTCCCTAGCGCTAGCACAGATACGCAGTATTTT.

The V and J genes are TRBV5-1 and TRBJ1-1; 8 positions agree with TRBD1. After removal of 4 bases from V and 4 bases from J, the junction contained 12 bases not matched to a gene. From germline, CDR1 is SGHRS and CDR2 YFSETQ. The CDR3 covers 16 residues. The CDR3 DNA reads TGCGCCAGCAGCACGCCCAAACAGGGGGTCCTCACTGAAGCTTTCTTT. Translation: CASSTPKQGVLTEAFF.

CDR3 in amino acids: CASGLTKQGAGDEQFF. CDR3 sequence (DNA): TGTGCCAGCGGTTTGACCAAACAGGGGGCGGGTGATGAGCAGTTCTTC. V is TRBV2 and J is TRBJ2-1, with TRBD1 matching over 9 bases. Germline CDR1 SNHLY, CDR2 FYNNEI. V shed 8 bases and J 8 bases; nucleotides not matched to a gene: 16. This CDR3 region has 16 residues.

The genes are TRBV28 and TRBJ2-2, with D possibly TRBD2 on 6 matching bases. V lost 5 bases, J lost 6 bases, and 13 bases lay in between. Germline V gives CDR1 MDHEN, CDR2 SYDVKM. The CDR3 contains 14 residues. The CDR3 spells CASSRGGRAGELFF. CDR3 DNA sequence: TGTGCCAGCAGTCGTGGAGGGAGAGCCGGGGAGCTGTTTTTT.

The chain uses TRBV6-1 and TRBJ2-7; the D gene is possibly TRBD2 (5 bases). This CDR3 spans 13 amino acids. Per the germline V gene, CDR1 is MNHNS and CDR2 is SASEGT. V lost 4 bases to trimming and J lost 3 bases, with 10 bases between them. The CDR3: CASSGRGSYEQYF. Written as DNA, the CDR3 is TGTGCCAGCAGTGGCCGGGGTAGCTACGAGCAGTACTTC.

V usage is TRBV27 and J usage is TRBJ1-1, with TRBD1 as a possible D gene (5 bases). Deletions cut 8 bases from V and 0 bases from J, with 13 bases between. The CDR3 totals 14 residues. Germline-derived CDR1 and CDR2 are MNHEY and SMNVEV (reference sequence). DNA of the CDR3: TGTGCCAGCTCCATCACAGGATTGAACACTGAAGCTTTCTTT. This translates into CASSITGLNTEAFF.

The chain couples TRBV19 to TRBJ1-4; D unresolved. V lost 4 bases to trimming and J lost 6 bases, with 9 bases between them. Looked up from germline, CDR1 is LNHDA and CDR2 is SQIVND (reference sequence). The CDR3 has 13 amino acids. CDR3 in amino acids: CASSNRRYEKLFF. The CDR3 coding sequence is TGTGCCAGTAGTAACCGGCGGTATGAAAAACTGTTTTTT.

Here the CDR3 DNA reads TGTGCCAGCAGCCGGACTCTAAGGGGGGGCTATGAGCAGTTCTTC. Its protein product is CASSRTLRGGYEQFF. The chain recombines TRBV12-1 with TRBJ2-1; the tabulated D call, TRBD2, remains unverified against the DNA. TRBV12-1 is recorded as a pseudogene. The CDR3 contains 15 residues.

The gene calls are TRBV6-1 and TRBJ2-2; 8 nucleotides agree with TRBD2. V shed 4 bases and J 2 bases; nucleotides not matched to a gene: 9. CDR1 and CDR2 from the germline V gene are MNHNS and SASEGT. The length of the CDR3 is 17 residues. The CDR3 loop reads CASSGGRPTQNTGELFF. CDR3 DNA sequence: TGTGCCAGCAGTGGCGGGAGGCCAACCCAAAACACCGGGGAGCTGTTTTTT.

V and J are TRBV5-1 and TRBJ1-4, with TRBD1 identical over 9 bases. This CDR3 has 14 amino acids. Looked up from germline, CDR1 is SGHRS and CDR2 is YFSETQ. V dropped 3 bases and J dropped 7; count of bases not matched to a gene: 4. CDR3: CASSSGQGGEKLFF. The CDR3 coding sequence is TGCGCCAGCAGCTCGGGACAGGGAGGTGAAAAACTGTTTTTT.

The J gene is TRBJ1-1, the V gene TRBV28; 9 nucleotides align to TRBD1. Per germline, CDR1 MDHEN and CDR2 SYDVKM. V shed 5 bases and J 0 bases; nucleotides not matched to a gene: 16. The CDR3 extends over 19 amino acids. The CDR3 region is CASSQVGQGFLFMNTEAFF. In nucleotides, the CDR3 is TGTGCCAGCAGTCAAGTTGGACAGGGGTTTTTATTCATGAACACTGAAGCTTTCTTT.

The table lists this clone with a count of one. The rearrangement links TRBV5-1 to TRBJ2-7, with 10 bases fitting TRBD1. CDR3 length: 14 residues. Germline values: CDR1 SGHRS, CDR2 YFSETQ. V trimming: 1 base; J trimming: 5 bases; junction bases outside the gene matches: 3. The CDR3 sequence: CASSLQDRGNEQYF. In DNA, the CDR3 is TGCGCCAGCAGCTTGCAGGACAGGGGGAACGAGCAGTACTTC. The variable domain in full, with the rest retrieved from reference TRBV5-1 and TRBJ2-7, is KAGVTQTPRYLIKTRGQQVTLSCSPISGHRSVSWYQQTPGQGLQFLFEYFSETQRNKGNFPGRFSGRQFSNSRSEMNVSTLELGDSALYLCASSLQDRGNEQYFGPGTRLTVT.

The rearrangement links TRBV7-8 to TRBJ2-5; 8 bases match TRBD2. Germline CDR1 SGHVS, CDR2 FQNEAQ. The CDR3 length is 15 residues. The J segment lost 4 bases and the V segment lost 5 bases, leaving 9 bases of the junction unmatched. The CDR3 nucleotides read TGTGCCAGCAGCAGAAGGGACGGGGGGGGAGAGACCCAGTACTTC. The encoded protein is CASSRRDGGGETQYF.

The V and J genes are TRBV6-6 and TRBJ1-5; 8 bases agree with TRBD1. Trimming removed 4 bases from V and 5 bases from J; junction bases left unmatched: 10. The CDR3 covers 16 residues. The germline V gene has CDR1 MNHNY and CDR2 SVGAGI (reference sequence). The CDR3 coding sequence is TGTGCCAGCAGTTCTTCCCAGGGGGCGCGGGATCAGCCCCAGCATTTT. Protein product: CASSSSQGARDQPQHF.

This sequence joins TRBV6-1 and TRBJ2-1; D may be TRBD1 (8 bases). Looked up from germline, CDR1 is MNHNS and CDR2 is SASEGT. Trimming removed 1 base from V and 9 bases from J, with 10 bases in between. CDR3 size: 13 residues. The CDR3 nucleotides read TGTGCCAGCAGTGAAGACAGGGGGGGTGAGCAGTTCTTC. It specifies CASSEDRGGEQFF.

The V gene is TRBV27, the J gene TRBJ1-1; the match to TRBD1 covers 7 bases. Germline V gene lookup returns CDR1 MNHEY and CDR2 SMNVEV (reference sequence). V lost 6 bases, J lost 12 bases, and 19 bases stayed unmatched. CDR3 size: 15 residues. The CDR3 DNA reads TGTGCCAGCAGGGATTCGCCCGGGAGACAGGGCTTGACTTTCTTT. It specifies CASRDSPGRQGLTFF.

The chain has TRBV27 and TRBJ2-5; D may be TRBD2 (5 bases). Trimming removed 2 bases at V and 4 bases at J, with 26 bases between. From germline, CDR1 is MNHEY and CDR2 SMNVEV (reference sequence). The CDR3 has 19 amino acids. The CDR3 DNA follows: TGTGCCAGCAGTTTAGAAGCGGATAGTTTGATTATGCGCTCAGAGACCCAGTACTTC. Translated, it gives CASSLEADSLIMRSETQYF.

The chain uses TRBV6-5 and TRBJ2-7; 7 nucleotides line up with TRBD2. This CDR3 has 14 amino acids. V was pared by 5 bases and J by 5 bases, with 9 bases of the junction left unmatched. Germline values: CDR1 MNHEY, CDR2 SVGAGI. The CDR3 DNA sequence: TGTGCCAGCAGTGATCCGGGACTAATCCACGAGCAGTACTTC. This gives the protein CASSDPGLIHEQYF.

This chain connects TRBV6-1 to TRBJ1-5; maybe TRBD1 (6 bases). Between the trimmed V and J ends, which lost 5 bases and 2 bases, there was a span of 10 bases. The CDR3 loop spans 14 amino acids. The germline CDR1 and CDR2 sequences are MNHNS and SASEGT. CDR3 DNA sequence: TGTGCCAGCAGTCAGGGGAAGGGCAATCAGCCCCAGCATTTT. Protein product: CASSQGKGNQPQHF.

This clone came up once. CDR3 sequence reads: CSVALAGGRSDTQYF. Here the CDR3 DNA reads TGCAGCGTCGCCCTAGCGGGAGGGCGGTCAGATACGCAGTATTTT. The rearrangement links TRBV29-1 to TRBJ2-3; 12 nucleotides line up with TRBD2. The V and J ends lost 6 bases and 4 bases, in that order; junction bases with no gene match: 8. The CDR3 has 15 residues. Germline V CDR1 and CDR2: SQVTM, ANQGSEA.